This TCR beta chain appears in the sequencing data of a study of T cells after posttransplantation cyclophosphamide. General study results and limits: Later post-transplant blood repertoires were often dominated by donor CD8+ memory clones. Skin or GI-infiltrating T cells shared few TRB sequences with blood. Recipient CMV seropositivity and CMV reactivation strongly tracked TRB clonality.

In regard to this clone: What it recognizes is unknown.

Data came from immunoSEQ multiplex PCR; TCRdb stores just in-frame clones and leaves some out. The data contain tens of thousands of clones, 80% to 95% of them singletons. Looked up from germline, CDR1 is MDHEN and CDR2 is SYDVKM. The V end lost 10 bases, the J end lost 5 bases, and 14 bases lay between the germline ends. The CDR3 runs to 12 residues. Sequenced input: PBMCs. The V and J genes are TRBV28 and TRBJ1-2, with D hard to call. The TCR originated in a young woman in good health and a related stem cell transplant donor. This CDR3 reads CAIANHIYGYTF. CDR3 in DNA: TGTGCCATCGCGAATCACATTTATGGCTACACCTTC.